A single sample is the source of the 26 T cell receptor beta chains below, sequenced in a study of T cells after yellow fever vaccination. TCRdb reprocessed the 5' RACE reads via MiXCR and lists one record per CDR3 protein. The data hold approximately 150,000 distinct CDR3 sequences, with about 7.7% observed a single time. The material sequenced was CD4+ T cells sorted from PBMCs, taken 5 days after the yellow fever booster vaccination. The receptors derive from a man younger than 40 who received the YFV17D yellow fever vaccine.

In this sample, this clonotype turned up many times. V and J are TRBV6-1 and TRBJ2-7; 8 nucleotides align to TRBD2. Trimming took 5 bases from V and 2 from J; bases not matched to a gene: 8. In germline, CDR1 is MNHNS, CDR2 SASEGT. The CDR3 runs 15 residues. CDR3 sequence: CASSLGGGGPYEQYF. The CDR3 DNA sequence: TGTGCCAGCAGTCTCGGGGGGGGAGGGCCCTACGAGCAGTACTTC.

This clonotype came up many times. The chain's CDR3 is CASSRDGNTQYF. CDR3 nucleotide sequence: TGTGCCAGCAGCAGGGATGGGAATACGCAGTATTTT. The V and J genes are TRBV28 and TRBJ2-3, with D perhaps matching TRBD1 (5 bases). The CDR3 extends over 12 amino acids. V was pared by 6 bases and J by 7 bases, with 11 bases between. Germline V CDR1 and CDR2: MDHEN, SYDVKM.

This clonotype was detected many times. The V call is TRBV5-1, the J call TRBJ2-3; 9 nucleotides line up with TRBD2. The germline CDR1 and CDR2 sequences are SGHRS and YFSETQ. The CDR3 has 15 amino acids. The V and J ends lost 1 base and 6 bases, in that order; junction bases with no gene match: 6. The CDR3 nucleotides are TGCGCCAGCAGCTTGACTAGCGGGTTTTCGGATACGCAGTATTTT. It yields the protein CASSLTSGFSDTQYF.

This clonotype was seen ten or more times. The rearrangement links TRBV29-1 to TRBJ2-7, with D possibly being TRBD1 (8 bases). V was pared by 5 bases and J by 6 bases, with 14 bases between. The CDR3 runs 12 residues. CDR1 is SQVTM and CDR2 is ANQGSEA in the germline V gene. CDR3 amino acids: CSVNRGGGEQYF. CDR3 nucleotides: TGCAGCGTTAACAGGGGGGGAGGCGAGCAGTACTTC.

This clonotype occurred a few times. One end of the junction does not line up with germline, which may come from a read error. V usage is TRBV20-1 and J usage is TRBJ2-7, with 8 bases lining up with TRBD1. Germline V gives CDR1 DFQATT, CDR2 SNEGSKA (reference sequence). This CDR3 has 16 amino acids. The CDR3 loop is CCASASGQGAGYEQYF. The CDR3 nucleotides are TGCTGTGCTAGTGCCTCTGGGCAGGGGGCAGGATACGAGCAGTACTTC.

The V gene is TRBV12-3 or TRBV12-4, the J gene TRBJ1-3, with a weak D call TRBD1 (6 bases). V shed 1 base and J shed 2 bases, with 12 bases lying between them. The CDR3 extends over 16 amino acids. As DNA, the CDR3 is TGTGCCAGCAGTTTAGATGGTCCAGGGGCTGGAAACACCATATATTTT. It is translated as CASSLDGPGAGNTIYF.

The table lists this clonotype with many counts. The chain uses TRBV5-1 and TRBJ2-3, with D tentatively TRBD2 (5 bases). This CDR3 spans 15 amino acids. The V end was cut by 4 bases, the J end by 5 bases, with 17 bases between. Germline CDR1 and CDR2: SGHRS and YFSETQ. CDR3 DNA sequence: TGCGCCAGCAGCCCCGAGGGTCCCCGCGAAGATACGCAGTATTTT. Encoded protein: CASSPEGPREDTQYF.

The sample holds many counts of this clonotype. As DNA, the CDR3 is TGTGCCAGCAGTGCTCGGGACGGACGTTACGGGGAGCTGTTTTTT. It codes for CASSARDGRYGELFF. The genes are TRBV12-3 or TRBV12-4 and TRBJ2-2, with D tentatively TRBD1 or TRBD2 (5 bases each). CDR3 length equals 15 residues. Trimming stripped 5 bases from V and 7 bases from J, with 17 bases between.

The table lists this clonotype with many counts. The rearrangement uses TRBV5-5 and TRBJ2-6; 10 bases line up with TRBD1. This CDR3 contains 18 residues. J gave up 3 bases and V 0 bases, and 6 bases lay outside the gene matches. Germline V gene data show CDR1 as SGHKS and CDR2 as YYEKEE (reference sequence). The CDR3 is CASSLGRQGAGGANVLTF. As DNA, the CDR3 is TGTGCCAGCAGCTTGGGTCGACAGGGGGCTGGTGGGGCCAACGTCCTGACTTTC.

The gene calls are TRBV28 and TRBJ1-2; TRBD1 agrees at 8 bases. The CDR3 consists of 14 residues. The V and J ends lost 7 bases and 5 bases, in that order; junction bases with no gene match: 9. Germline assignment: CDR1 MDHEN and CDR2 SYDVKM. CDR3 loop: CASTNGQGRYGYTF. The CDR3 nucleotides are TGTGCCAGCACAAACGGACAGGGACGATATGGCTACACCTTC.

This clonotype was seen ten or more times. CDR3 bases: TGTGCCAGCAGCTTGGGACTAGCGGGATCCACAATCTCCTACAATGAGCAGTTCTTC. Its protein is CASSLGLAGSTISYNEQFF. This chain connects TRBV5-6 to TRBJ2-1; 11 bases align to TRBD2. The germline V gene encodes CDR1 SGHDT and CDR2 YYEEEE. Trimming removed 0 bases from V and 0 bases from J; junction bases left unmatched: 8. The length of the CDR3 is 19 residues.

This clonotype came up many times. The V and J genes are TRBV7-9 and TRBJ2-3, with a possible D match to TRBD2 (5 bases). Germline V gene sequence: CDR1 SEHNR, CDR2 FQNEAQ (reference sequence). CDR3 length: 17 amino acids. V lost 5 bases to trimming and J lost 5 bases, with 23 bases between them. DNA of the CDR3: TGTGCCAGCAGCCCCTCGGGCTATCCGGAGGTGGTAGATACGCAGTATTTT. Its translation: CASSPSGYPEVVDTQYF.

This clonotype was recorded at least ten times. The chain employs TRBV5-1 and TRBJ2-7; the match to TRBD1 covers 8 bases. This CDR3 region has 14 residues. Germline V gene sequence: CDR1 SGHRS, CDR2 YFSETQ. The ends lost 5 bases at V and 3 bases at J; junction bases unmatched: 7. The chain's CDR3 is CASRSTGQGYEQYF. The CDR3, as DNA: TGCGCCAGCAGGAGCACTGGACAGGGCTACGAGCAGTACTTC.

The table lists this clonotype with many counts. J is TRBJ2-1 and V is TRBV29-1; D tentatively fits TRBD1 or TRBD2 (5 bases each). The CDR3 runs to 13 residues. The germline CDR1 and CDR2 sequences are SQVTM and ANQGSEA. The V end lost 1 base, the J end lost 10 bases, and 14 bases lay between the germline ends. As DNA, the CDR3 is TGCAGCGTTGAAGCGCCCCCCGGGACCGAGCAGTTCTTC. This codes for CSVEAPPGTEQFF.

Only a few counts were recorded for this clonotype. The J gene is TRBJ1-1, the V gene TRBV5-6; D call uncertain. The V gene's germline CDR1 is SGHDT and CDR2 YYEEEE. Trimming removed 4 bases at V and 0 bases at J, with 7 bases between. CDR3 length equals 13 residues. CDR3 nucleotide sequence: TGTGCCAGCAGCCCTGGAATGAACACTGAAGCTTTCTTT. Translated, it gives CASSPGMNTEAFF.

This clonotype has ten or more counts. V is TRBV7-2 and J is TRBJ2-7; no clear D gene. Deletions cut 5 bases from V and 0 bases from J, with 14 bases between. Germline V CDR1 and CDR2: SGHTA, FQGNSA. This CDR3 contains 15 residues. CDR3 sequence: CASSPQVGSSYEQYF. The CDR3 DNA sequence: TGTGCCAGCAGCCCCCAAGTAGGTAGCTCCTACGAGCAGTACTTC.

Written as DNA, the CDR3 is TGCAGCGGCCAGACCAGGGCATCGAACACTGAAGCTTTCTTT. Its translation: CSGQTRASNTEAFF. The chain is built from TRBV29-1 and TRBJ1-1; weak D call: TRBD1 (5 bases). CDR1 is SQVTM and CDR2 is ANQGSEA in the germline V gene. The length of the CDR3 is 14 residues. Trimming removed 7 bases at V and 1 base at J, with 16 bases between. The whole variable domain, remainder taken from reference TRBV29-1 and TRBJ1-1, is SAVISQKPSRDICQRGTSLTIQCQVDSQVTMMFWYRQQPGQSLTLIATANQGSEATYESGFVIDKFPISRPNLTFSTLTVSNMSPEDSSIYLCSGQTRASNTEAFFGQGTRLTVV.

This clonotype was seen at least ten times. The V gene is TRBV7-8, the J gene TRBJ2-3, with 8 bases identical to TRBD1. CDR3 size: 15 residues. CDR1 and CDR2 from the germline V gene are SGHVS and FQNEAQ. The V segment lost 5 bases and the J segment 0 bases; nucleotides outside the gene matches: 4. In nucleotides, the CDR3 is TGTGCCAGCAGCGTTCAGGGGGCTAGCACAGATACGCAGTATTTT. It is translated as CASSVQGASTDTQYF.

This clonotype was observed many times. V gene TRBV29-1 combines with J gene TRBJ2-7, with no clear D. The CDR3 contains 10 residues. From germline, CDR1 is SQVTM and CDR2 ANQGSEA. Trimming took off 7 bases at V and 3 bases at J, with 7 bases between the two ends. CDR3 loop: CSALDYEQYF. The CDR3 DNA is TGCAGCGCCCTGGACTACGAGCAGTACTTC.

This clonotype was seen many times. J is TRBJ1-5 and V is TRBV10-3; D not resolved. Looked up from germline, CDR1 is ENHRY and CDR2 is SYGVKD. Trimming left V 0 bases short and J 6 bases short, with 6 bases between. The CDR3 spans 13 residues. CDR3 sequence: CAISESMGQPQHF. In DNA, the CDR3 is TGTGCCATCAGTGAGTCGATGGGTCAGCCCCAGCATTTT.

The chain uses TRBV5-5 and TRBJ2-1; no definite D call. V lost 3 bases to trimming and J lost 5 bases, with 15 bases between them. CDR1 SGHKS and CDR2 YYEKEE come from the germline V gene (reference sequence). The CDR3 has 15 residues. DNA for the CDR3: TGTGCCAGCAGCTCCAGGCCCCCCTGCGACAATGAGCAGTTCTTC. It yields the protein CASSSRPPCDNEQFF.

This clonotype was seen repeatedly, ten times or more. The chain is built from TRBV27 and TRBJ2-7; possibly TRBD2 for D (6 bases). The V end lost 6 bases, the J end lost 6 bases, and 18 bases lay between the germline ends. The CDR3 totals 14 residues. Looked up from germline, CDR1 is MNHEY and CDR2 is SMNVEV (reference sequence). As DNA, the CDR3 is TGTGCCAGCAGGAGCTCAACGGGAGTTGGCGAGCAGTACTTC. It encodes CASRSSTGVGEQYF.

Many counts were recorded for this clonotype. The chain recombines TRBV3-1 with TRBJ2-5; D is perhaps TRBD1 (5 bases). Germline-derived CDR1 and CDR2 are LGHDT and YNNKEL (reference sequence). Trimming stripped 0 bases from V and 5 bases from J, with 25 bases between. The length of the CDR3 is 19 residues. CDR3 residues: CASSQEPLTKKGVSETQYF. CDR3 bases: TGTGCCAGCAGCCAAGAACCTCTAACAAAAAAAGGGGTATCGGAGACCCAGTACTTC.

Ten or more counts support this clonotype. V is TRBV9 and J is TRBJ1-6; D is possibly TRBD1 (5 bases). V was trimmed by 0 bases and J by 6 bases, leaving 10 bases between them. From germline, CDR1 is SGDLS and CDR2 YYNGEE. CDR3 length: 15 residues. The CDR3 DNA reads as TGTGCCAGCAGCGTAGGAATCGGGGCTAATTCACCCCTCCACTTT. This translates into CASSVGIGANSPLHF.

Ten or more counts support this clonotype. V usage is TRBV28 and J usage is TRBJ1-2, with a tentative D call TRBD1 (5 bases). The V gene lost 8 bases and the J gene lost 1 base, with 11 bases spanning the gap. Germline V lookup: CDR1 MDHEN, CDR2 SYDVKM. The CDR3 extends over 13 amino acids. As DNA, the CDR3 is TGTGCCAGCCGAGAGCAGGGTAACTATGGCTACACCTTC. Translation gives CASREQGNYGYTF.

This clonotype was detected ten times or more. The chain is built from TRBV29-1 and TRBJ2-7; D is unresolved. Trimming removed 1 base from V and 6 bases from J, with 10 bases in between. Germline CDR1 and CDR2: SQVTM and ANQGSEA. This CDR3 has 12 residues. The CDR3 loop is CSVEANSGEQYF. The DNA for the CDR3 is TGCAGCGTTGAAGCGAATTCAGGCGAGCAGTACTTC.